This entry features one T cell receptor beta chain sequence. The source of the sample is a study of T cells in narcolepsy. Here immunoSEQ multiplex PCR was the method, and the copy in TCRdb shows in-frame clones only, minus some. This sample carries about 40,000 clones, around 89% of them seen once, and the ten largest clones take roughly 1.2%. This CDR3 region has 13 residues. Trimming pared 9 bases from V and 3 bases from J, leaving 12 bases between. Germline V gene lookup returns CDR1 LNHDA and CDR2 SQIVND (reference sequence). Input material: CD45RA- memory CD4+ T cells from PBMCs. This receptor was taken from a human donor with narcolepsy. This chain joins TRBV19 and TRBJ2-4, with D possibly TRBD2 on 5 matching bases. The CDR3 spells CASSGRGKNIQYF. CDR3 nucleotide sequence: TGTGCCAGCAGCGGCAGAGGCAAAAACATTCAGTACTTC.